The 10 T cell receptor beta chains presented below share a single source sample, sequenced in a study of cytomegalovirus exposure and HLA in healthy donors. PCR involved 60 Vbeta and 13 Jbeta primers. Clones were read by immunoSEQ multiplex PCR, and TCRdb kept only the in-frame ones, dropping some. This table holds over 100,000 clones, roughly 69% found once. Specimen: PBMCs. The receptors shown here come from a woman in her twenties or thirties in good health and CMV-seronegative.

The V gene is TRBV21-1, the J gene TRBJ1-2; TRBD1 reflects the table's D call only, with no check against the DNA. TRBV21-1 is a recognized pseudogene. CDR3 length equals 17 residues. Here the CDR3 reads CASGVGDSAQGDYGYTF. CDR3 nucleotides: TGTGCCAGCGGAGTCGGGGACAGCGCCCAGGGTGACTATGGCTACACCTTC.

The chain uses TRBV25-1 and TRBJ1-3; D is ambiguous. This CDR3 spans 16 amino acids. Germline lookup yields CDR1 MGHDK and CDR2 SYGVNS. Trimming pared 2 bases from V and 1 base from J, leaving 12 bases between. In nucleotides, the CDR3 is TGTGCCAGCAGTGAAGGTGGCATTAATTCTGGAAACACCATATATTTT. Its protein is CASSEGGINSGNTIYF. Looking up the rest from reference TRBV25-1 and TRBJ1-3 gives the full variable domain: EADIYQTPRYLVIGTGKKITLECSQTMGHDKMYWYQQDPGMELHLIHYSYGVNSTEKGDLSSESTVSRIRTEHFPLTLESARPSHTSQYLCASSEGGINSGNTIYFGEGSWLTVV.

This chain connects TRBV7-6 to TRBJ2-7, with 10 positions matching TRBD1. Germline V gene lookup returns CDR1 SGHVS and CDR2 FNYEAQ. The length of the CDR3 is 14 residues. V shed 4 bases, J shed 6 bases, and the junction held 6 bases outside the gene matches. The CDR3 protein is CASSYGTGEGEQYF. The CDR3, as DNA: TGTGCCAGCAGCTACGGGACAGGGGAAGGCGAGCAGTACTTC.

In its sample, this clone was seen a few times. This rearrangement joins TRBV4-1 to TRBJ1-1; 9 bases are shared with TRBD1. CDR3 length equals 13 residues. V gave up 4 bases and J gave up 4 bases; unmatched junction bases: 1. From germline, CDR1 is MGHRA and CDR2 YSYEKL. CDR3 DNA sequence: TGCGCCAGCAGCCGACAGGGGGGCACTGAAGCTTTCTTT. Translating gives CASSRQGGTEAFF.

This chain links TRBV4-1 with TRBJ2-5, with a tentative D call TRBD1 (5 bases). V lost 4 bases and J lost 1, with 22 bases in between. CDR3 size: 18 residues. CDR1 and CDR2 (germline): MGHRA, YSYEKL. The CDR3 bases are TGCGCCAGCAGCCTTGAACCTTTAGGGGTTCCGGCCCAAGAGACCCAGTACTTC. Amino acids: CASSLEPLGVPAQETQYF.

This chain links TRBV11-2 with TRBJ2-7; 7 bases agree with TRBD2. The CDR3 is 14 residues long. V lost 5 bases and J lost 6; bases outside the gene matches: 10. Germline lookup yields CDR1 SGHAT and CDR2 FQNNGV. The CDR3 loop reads CASSPSGTHREQYF. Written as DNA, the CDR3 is TGTGCCAGCAGCCCAAGCGGGACCCACCGCGAGCAGTACTTC.

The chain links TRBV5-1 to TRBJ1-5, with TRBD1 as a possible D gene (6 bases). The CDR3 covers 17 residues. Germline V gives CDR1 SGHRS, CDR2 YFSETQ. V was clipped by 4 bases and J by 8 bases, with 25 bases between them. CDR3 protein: CASSLLPRGTSGEPQHF. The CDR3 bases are TGCGCCAGCAGCCTCCTACCCAGGGGTACTAGCGGCGAGCCCCAGCATTTT. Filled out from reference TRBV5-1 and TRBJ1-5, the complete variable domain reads KAGVTQTPRYLIKTRGQQVTLSCSPISGHRSVSWYQQTPGQGLQFLFEYFSETQRNKGNFPGRFSGRQFSNSRSEMNVSTLELGDSALYLCASSLLPRGTSGEPQHFGDGTRLSIL.

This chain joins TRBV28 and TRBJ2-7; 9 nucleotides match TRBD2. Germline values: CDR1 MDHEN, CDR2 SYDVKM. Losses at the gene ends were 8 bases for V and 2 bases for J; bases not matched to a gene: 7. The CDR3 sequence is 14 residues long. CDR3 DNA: TGTGCCAGCGCGCTAGCGGGAACCACCTACGAGCAGTACTTC. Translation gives CASALAGTTYEQYF.

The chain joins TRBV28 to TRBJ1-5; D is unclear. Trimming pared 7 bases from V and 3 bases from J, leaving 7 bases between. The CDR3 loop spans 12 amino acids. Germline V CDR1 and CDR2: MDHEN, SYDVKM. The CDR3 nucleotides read TGTGCCAGCATACAGAACAATCAGCCCCAGCATTTT. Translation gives CASIQNNQPQHF.

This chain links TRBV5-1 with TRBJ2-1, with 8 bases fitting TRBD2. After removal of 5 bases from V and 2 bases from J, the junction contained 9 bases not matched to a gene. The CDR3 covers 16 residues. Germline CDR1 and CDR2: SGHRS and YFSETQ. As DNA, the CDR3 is TGCGCCAGCAGTAAAGCGGGACTAGATACCTACAATGAGCAGTTCTTC. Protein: CASSKAGLDTYNEQFF.